This T cell receptor (beta chain) was profiled in a study of OX40 agonist ivuxolimab in advanced cancers. Remarks on this clone: Antigen specificity is unknown.

Clones were read by immunoSEQ multiplex PCR, and TCRdb kept only the in-frame ones, dropping some. In the table there are roughly 80,000 clones, 80% to 90% of which are singletons. General study findings and limits: Clonal expansion among partial responders at 0.1-3.0 mg/kg ranked near the lowest. Some patients without response likewise showed low normalized clonal expansion.

This TCR was sampled from an adult with an advanced solid tumor such as melanoma, head and neck, liver or kidney cancer. The specimen comprised CD4+ or CD8+ T cells sorted from blood, sampled in a trial of the OX40 agonist ivuxolimab.

CDR3 sequence reads: CASSEGHNTDTQYF. DNA for the CDR3: TGTGCCAGCAGTGAGGGCCACAACACAGATACGCAGTATTTT. The V and J genes are TRBV2 and TRBJ2-3, with D uncertain. CDR1 is SNHLY, CDR2 FYNNEI, per germline. V gave up 3 bases and J gave up 2 bases, with 9 bases separating them. This CDR3 spans 14 amino acids.